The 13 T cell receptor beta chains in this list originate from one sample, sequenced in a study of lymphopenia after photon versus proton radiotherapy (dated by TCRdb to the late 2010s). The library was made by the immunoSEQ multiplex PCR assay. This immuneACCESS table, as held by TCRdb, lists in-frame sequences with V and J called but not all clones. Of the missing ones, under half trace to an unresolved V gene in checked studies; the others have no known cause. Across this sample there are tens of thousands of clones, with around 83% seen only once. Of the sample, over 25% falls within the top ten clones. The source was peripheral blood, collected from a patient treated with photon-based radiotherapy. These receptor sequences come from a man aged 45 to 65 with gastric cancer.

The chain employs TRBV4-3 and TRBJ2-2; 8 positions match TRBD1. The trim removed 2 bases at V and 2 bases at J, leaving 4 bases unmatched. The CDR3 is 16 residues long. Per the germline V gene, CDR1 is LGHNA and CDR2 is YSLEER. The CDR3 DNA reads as TGCGCCAGCAGCCAACAACAGGGGGTAAACACCGGGGAGCTGTTTTTT. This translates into CASSQQQGVNTGELFF.

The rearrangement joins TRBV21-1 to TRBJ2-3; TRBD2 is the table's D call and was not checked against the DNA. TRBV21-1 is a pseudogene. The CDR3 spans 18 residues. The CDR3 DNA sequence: TGTGCCAGCAGCAAGGGGCTAGCGGGAGGTCAGGCTAGAGATACGCAGTATTTT. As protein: CASSKGLAGGQARDTQYF.

CDR3 DNA sequence: TGTGCCAGCAGCTTCAGGGCTCGAACTGAAGCTTTCTTT. Its protein is CASSFRARTEAFF. The chain is built from TRBV7-2 and TRBJ1-1, with a possible D match to TRBD1 (5 bases). V lost 3 bases to trimming and J lost 5 bases, with 10 bases between them. Germline CDR1 and CDR2: SGHTA and FQGNSA. The CDR3 runs to 13 residues.

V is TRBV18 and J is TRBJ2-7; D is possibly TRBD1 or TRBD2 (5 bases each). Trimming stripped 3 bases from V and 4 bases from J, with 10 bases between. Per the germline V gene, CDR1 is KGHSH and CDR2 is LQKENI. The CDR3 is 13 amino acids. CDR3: CASSPQGEYEQYF. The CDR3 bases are TGTGCCAGCTCACCTCAGGGAGAGTACGAGCAGTACTTC.

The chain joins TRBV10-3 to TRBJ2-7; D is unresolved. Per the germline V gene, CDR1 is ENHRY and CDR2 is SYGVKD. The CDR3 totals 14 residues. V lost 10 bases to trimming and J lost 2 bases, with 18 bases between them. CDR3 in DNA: TGTGCCACTTCCTCGAGAGATACTACCTACGAGCAGTACTTC. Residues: CATSSRDTTYEQYF.

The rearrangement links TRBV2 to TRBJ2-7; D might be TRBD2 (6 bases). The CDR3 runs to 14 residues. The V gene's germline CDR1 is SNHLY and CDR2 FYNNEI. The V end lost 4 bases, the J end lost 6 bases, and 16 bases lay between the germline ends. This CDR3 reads CASSGGADLGEQYF. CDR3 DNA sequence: TGTGCCAGCAGTGGCGGGGCGGACCTGGGCGAGCAGTACTTC.

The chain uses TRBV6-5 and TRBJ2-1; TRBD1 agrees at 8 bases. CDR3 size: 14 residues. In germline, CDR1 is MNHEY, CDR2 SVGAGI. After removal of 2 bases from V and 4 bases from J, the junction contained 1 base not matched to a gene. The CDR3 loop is CASSYGTGYNEQFF. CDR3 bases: TGTGCCAGCAGTTACGGGACAGGATACAATGAGCAGTTCTTC.

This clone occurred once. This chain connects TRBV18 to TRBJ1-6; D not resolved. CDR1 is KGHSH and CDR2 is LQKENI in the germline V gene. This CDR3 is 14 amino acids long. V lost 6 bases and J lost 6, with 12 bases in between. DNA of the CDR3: TGTGCCAGCTCCCAGGACGGTGCTAATTCACCCCTCCACTTT. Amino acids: CASSQDGANSPLHF.

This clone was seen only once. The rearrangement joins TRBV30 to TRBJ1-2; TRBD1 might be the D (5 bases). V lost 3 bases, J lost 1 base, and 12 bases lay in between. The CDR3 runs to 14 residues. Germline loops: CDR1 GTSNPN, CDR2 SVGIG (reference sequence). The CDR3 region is CAWREWGVNYGYTF. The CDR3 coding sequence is TGTGCCTGGAGGGAGTGGGGGGTTAACTATGGCTACACCTTC.

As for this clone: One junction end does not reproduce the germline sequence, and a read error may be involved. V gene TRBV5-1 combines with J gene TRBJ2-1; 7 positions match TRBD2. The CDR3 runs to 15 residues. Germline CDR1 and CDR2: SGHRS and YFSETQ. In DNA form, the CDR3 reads TGCGCCAGCAGTTTGGGGCGGGAGACCTACAATGAGCAGTTCTTC. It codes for CASSLGRETYNEQFF. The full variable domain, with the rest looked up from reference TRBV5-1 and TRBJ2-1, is KAGVTQTPRYLIKTRGQQVTLSCSPISGHRSVSWYQQTPGQGLQFLFEYFSETQRNKGNFPGRFSGRQFSNSRSEMNVSTLELGDSALYLCASSLGRETYNEQFFGPGTRLTVL.

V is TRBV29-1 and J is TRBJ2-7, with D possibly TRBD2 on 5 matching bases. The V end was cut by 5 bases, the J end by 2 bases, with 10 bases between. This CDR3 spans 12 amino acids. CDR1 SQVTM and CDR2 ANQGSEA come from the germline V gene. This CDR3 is CSVQDGTYEQYF. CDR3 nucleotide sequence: TGCAGCGTTCAGGACGGGACCTACGAGCAGTACTTC.

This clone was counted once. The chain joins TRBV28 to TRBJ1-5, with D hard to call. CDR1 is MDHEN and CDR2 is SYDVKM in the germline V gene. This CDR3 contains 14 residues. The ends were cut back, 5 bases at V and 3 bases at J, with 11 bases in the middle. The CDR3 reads CASSPPGVNQPQHF. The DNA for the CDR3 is TGTGCCAGCAGTCCCCCGGGTGTCAATCAGCCCCAGCATTTT.

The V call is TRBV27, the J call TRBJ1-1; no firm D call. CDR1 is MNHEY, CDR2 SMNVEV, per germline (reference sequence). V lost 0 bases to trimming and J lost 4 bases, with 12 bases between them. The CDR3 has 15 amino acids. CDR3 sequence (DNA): TGTGCCAGCAGTTTATCGGACGGCACCTTCACTGAAGCTTTCTTT. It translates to CASSLSDGTFTEAFF.